The 15 T cell receptor beta chains in this list originate from one sample, sequenced in a study of T cells in Graves' hyperthyroidism and ophthalmopathy. Amplified TCR beta CDR3 regions derived from RNA transcripts. HTBI primers were the set used in a first-round RT-PCR of the TCR CDR3. TCRdb analysed the multiplex PCR reads with MiXCR anew, one entry per CDR3 protein. The sample carries a few hundred thousand distinct CDR3 sequences, around 14% recorded once. The sample was blood. These receptors originate from a woman in her 30s with Graves' hyperthyroidism.

This clonotype occurred many times. The rearrangement links TRBV6-2 or TRBV6-3 to TRBJ2-7; 7 nucleotides match TRBD1. The germline CDR1 and CDR2 sequences are MNHEY and SVGEGT. The CDR3 spans 14 residues. V was pared by 2 bases and J by 2 bases, with 3 bases of the junction left unmatched. The CDR3 coding sequence is TGTGCCAGCAGTTACCGACAGGGAACCTACGAGCAGTACTTC. Encoded protein: CASSYRQGTYEQYF.

There are a few counts of this clonotype. A single base separates this from a much larger clone, so it may be a read error. This chain links TRBV5-1 with TRBJ2-1; 9 positions agree with TRBD1. CDR1 is SGHRS and CDR2 is YFSETQ in the germline V gene. The CDR3 extends over 15 amino acids. CDR3 in DNA: TGCGCCAGCAGCGCCGGGACAGGGACCTACAATGGGCAGTTCTTC. Its translation: CASSAGTGTYNGQFF.

The chain is built from TRBV20-1 and TRBJ2-1, with D perhaps given as TRBD1 or TRBD2 (5 bases each). Between the trimmed V and J ends, which lost 4 bases and 2 bases, there was a span of 15 bases. The CDR3 is made up of 15 amino acids. Germline V CDR1 and CDR2: DFQATT, SNEGSKA (reference sequence). This chain's CDR3 is CSAIGDVKPYNEQFF. The CDR3 DNA reads as TGCAGTGCTATAGGGGACGTTAAACCCTACAATGAGCAGTTCTTC.

There are a few counts of this clonotype. The chain employs TRBV29-1 and TRBJ2-1, with a weak D call TRBD1 (5 bases). This CDR3 comprises 15 residues. V lost 1 base to trimming and J lost 5 bases, with 15 bases between them. Germline V gives CDR1 SQVTM, CDR2 ANQGSEA. For the CDR3, the DNA is TGCAGCGTTGAAGCCGTGGACACGCCAGACAATGAGCAGTTCTTC. Protein sequence: CSVEAVDTPDNEQFF.

This clonotype was detected a few times. The chain joins TRBV7-2 to TRBJ2-2, with TRBD2 matching over 8 bases. From germline, CDR1 is SGHTA and CDR2 FQGNSA. CDR3 length: 17 residues. With V trimmed by 7 bases and J by 3 bases, 13 bases remained unmatched. CDR3 nucleotide sequence: TGTGCCAGCACCCCCCAAGCCGGACTAGCAGACACCGGGGAGCTGTTTTTT. As protein: CASTPQAGLADTGELFF.

This clonotype was observed a few times. V usage is TRBV2 and J usage is TRBJ2-2; 7 bases agree with TRBD2. This CDR3 spans 16 amino acids. Germline V lookup: CDR1 SNHLY, CDR2 FYNNEI. J gave up 3 bases and V 5 bases, and 9 bases lay outside the gene matches. The chain's CDR3 is CASSSGLVGDTGELFF. The CDR3 DNA reads TGTGCCAGCAGTTCTGGACTAGTCGGGGACACCGGGGAGCTGTTTTTT.

The chain has TRBV6-4 and TRBJ2-3; the match to TRBD2 covers 7 bases. V dropped 2 bases and J dropped 3; count of bases not matched to a gene: 5. This CDR3 is 15 amino acids long. Germline-derived CDR1 and CDR2 are MRHNA and SNTAGT. The CDR3 DNA reads as TGTGCCAGCAGTGACGAAGGACTAGGGACAGATACGCAGTATTTT. Its protein is CASSDEGLGTDTQYF.

Ten or more counts support this clonotype. The chain has TRBV27 and TRBJ2-5, with 7 bases aligning to TRBD2. V shed 0 bases and J 0 bases; nucleotides not matched to a gene: 1. Germline CDR1 is MNHEY and CDR2 is SMNVEV (reference sequence). CDR3 length equals 15 residues. This chain's CDR3 is CASSLSSGNQETQYF. Here the CDR3 DNA reads TGTGCCAGCAGTTTATCGAGCGGGAACCAAGAGACCCAGTACTTC.

Many counts were recorded for this clonotype. The chain carries TRBV7-9 and TRBJ2-2; 10 positions match TRBD1. The CDR3 consists of 18 residues. Trimming removed 4 bases from V and 4 bases from J; junction bases left unmatched: 12. In germline, CDR1 is SEHNR, CDR2 FQNEAQ (reference sequence). CDR3 coding DNA: TGTGCCAGCAGCTCCTACTCCGACAGGGGGCTTGGCACCGGGGAGCTGTTTTTT. Translation: CASSSYSDRGLGTGELFF. Variable domain in full (rest from reference TRBV7-9 and TRBJ2-2): DTGVSQNPRHKITKRGQNVTFRCDPISEHNRLYWYRQTLGQGPEFLTYFQNEAQLEKSRLLSDRFSAERPKGSFSTLEIQRTEQGDSAMYLCASSSYSDRGLGTGELFFGEGSRLTVL.

This clonotype occurred many times. The V call is TRBV3-1, the J call TRBJ2-1; 9 bases fit TRBD2. The CDR3 has 17 residues. Looked up from germline, CDR1 is LGHDT and CDR2 is YNNKEL (reference sequence). The junction had 10 bases not matched to a gene; V was cut back by 0 bases and J by 7 bases. In DNA, the CDR3 is TGTGCCAGCAGCCAAGAGCCGGCTAGCGGGGTTGGGAATGAGCAGTTCTTC. Translation gives CASSQEPASGVGNEQFF.

This clonotype was counted between two and nine times. The chain employs TRBV12-3 or TRBV12-4 and TRBJ2-7; TRBD2 matches at 14 bases. CDR3 length: 16 amino acids. The V segment lost 6 bases and the J segment 2 bases; nucleotides outside the gene matches: 6. CDR3: CASSTGLAGVPYEQYF. The CDR3 nucleotides read TGTGCCAGCAGCACGGGACTAGCGGGAGTCCCCTACGAGCAGTACTTC.

Concerning this clonotype: Since a much larger clone is just one base distant, this may be a read error. The genes are TRBV2 and TRBJ2-7; 7 bases map to TRBD1. Per germline, CDR1 SNHLY and CDR2 FYNNEI. The CDR3 is 15 residues long. The V gene end was trimmed by 8 bases and the J gene end by 2 bases; junction bases not matched to a gene: 12. CDR3 in DNA: TGTGCCAGCTCCGAGGACAGGATGAGCGCCTACGAGCAGTACTTC. Amino acids: CASSEDRMSAYEQYF.

This clonotype was found many times. The chain employs TRBV20-1 and TRBJ1-5; D gene ambiguous. The CDR3 covers 13 residues. Deletions cut 6 bases from V and 3 bases from J, with 12 bases between. In germline, CDR1 is DFQATT, CDR2 SNEGSKA (reference sequence). CDR3 residues: CSARERDNQPQHF. The CDR3 DNA reads TGCAGTGCCCGGGAAAGGGACAATCAGCCCCAGCATTTT.

A few counts support this clonotype. This chain links TRBV27 with TRBJ1-5; D is unresolved. The CDR3 has 13 amino acids. The germline V gene encodes CDR1 MNHEY and CDR2 SMNVEV (reference sequence). V lost 6 bases to trimming and J lost 3 bases, with 9 bases between them. CDR3 in DNA: TGTGCCAGCAGCCTGTTCCCCAATCAGCCCCAGCATTTT. Amino acids: CASSLFPNQPQHF.

In this sample, this clonotype turned up many times. The V and J genes are TRBV7-2 and TRBJ2-7; the D gene is possibly TRBD1 (6 bases). Between the trimmed V and J ends, which lost 5 bases and 3 bases, there was a span of 14 bases. The CDR3 has 14 residues. Looked up from germline, CDR1 is SGHTA and CDR2 is FQGNSA. CDR3 sequence (DNA): TGTGCCAGCAGCGCCTCACAGGGCGGCTACGAGCAGTACTTC. Its translation is CASSASQGGYEQYF.